The T cell receptor (beta chain) described here comes from a study of early T cells in non-severe SARS-CoV-2 infection. Study findings and constraints: Anti-spike CD8 responses were favored by VDJdb matching, which missed private and CD4 specificities.

Attachment of unique molecular identifiers was made to individual cDNA molecules. TCRdb ran MiXCR on the 5' RACE reads and lists one entry per CDR3 protein. Of approximately 32,000 distinct CDR3 sequences listed, about 3.8% are singletons. At least ten counts were recorded for this clonotype. What it binds is unknown. The receptor was derived from an adult who was a healthcare worker with PCR-confirmed SARS-CoV-2 infection or an uninfected control (not recorded which). Sequencing used whole blood.

For the CDR3, the DNA is TGCGCCAGCAGCCGTCCTAATGAAAAACTGTTTTTT. Its protein is CASSRPNEKLFF. The rearrangement links TRBV5-1 to TRBJ1-4, with no clear D. This CDR3 contains 12 residues. The germline V gene has CDR1 SGHRS and CDR2 YFSETQ. V lost 4 bases and J 3 bases, leaving 4 bases between the germline ends.